The clone carrying this T cell receptor (beta chain) occurred many times. What it binds is not known. With 10-nucleotide random UMIs included, cDNA was synthesized by 5'RACE. TCRdb recomputed calls from the 5' RACE reads with MiXCR, one row per CDR3 protein. Of fewer than 80,000 distinct CDR3 sequences in the sample, roughly 5.5% were seen once. This sample is drawn from a study of neurological immune-mediated disorders. The unsorted libraries were produced from 2 million PBMCs held at -80 C. Overall study results and limits: The absence of shared CDR3 amino acid sequences among expanded clones across subjects suggests private repertoires in all groups. The repertoires of 18 of 34 multiple sclerosis patients fell into one related-CDR3 cluster (a possible signature) under phylogenetic grouping.

Sample: PBMCs. This receptor was taken from a woman aged 25-40 years with multiple sclerosis.

Here the CDR3 reads CASSLRTGGDYGYTF. For the CDR3, the DNA is TGTGCCAGCAGCTTGAGAACAGGGGGCGACTATGGCTACACCTTC. This sequence joins TRBV7-2 and TRBJ1-2, with 9 bases fitting TRBD1. The CDR3 length is 15 residues. CDR1 is SGHTA and CDR2 is FQGNSA in the germline V gene. V lost 3 bases and J lost 3; bases outside the gene matches: 5.